This TCR beta chain was recorded in a study of regulatory T cells in long-lasting Graves disease. Germline values: CDR1 SGHTA, CDR2 FQGNSA. Trimming shortened V by 5 bases and J by 6 bases, and 17 bases separated the two germline ends. There are 14 residues in the CDR3. In building TCR beta libraries, iRepertoire HTBI primers were used together with Arm-PCR of CDR3 regions. TCRdb re-derived calls from the multiplex PCR reads in MiXCR, one entry per CDR3 protein. Among roughly 560,000 distinct CDR3 sequences, around 15% were seen once, and the ten largest hold 25%. Stated time point: newly diagnosed GD, antithyroid drugs for less than 3 months. PBMC RNA served as the TCR library source. These data were also filed under a second study, of T cells in Graves' hyperthyroidism and ophthalmopathy.

The chain links TRBV7-2 to TRBJ2-7; a possible D gene is TRBD1 (6 bases). This clonotype originated in a middle-aged woman with Graves disease. Sample: peripheral blood mononuclear cells (PBMCs), taken at new diagnosis, from a patient treated with antithyroid drugs. In nucleotides, the CDR3 is TGTGCCAGCAGCGCGAATACAGGGATCGGCGAGCAGTACTTC. Its translation is CASSANTGIGEQYF.